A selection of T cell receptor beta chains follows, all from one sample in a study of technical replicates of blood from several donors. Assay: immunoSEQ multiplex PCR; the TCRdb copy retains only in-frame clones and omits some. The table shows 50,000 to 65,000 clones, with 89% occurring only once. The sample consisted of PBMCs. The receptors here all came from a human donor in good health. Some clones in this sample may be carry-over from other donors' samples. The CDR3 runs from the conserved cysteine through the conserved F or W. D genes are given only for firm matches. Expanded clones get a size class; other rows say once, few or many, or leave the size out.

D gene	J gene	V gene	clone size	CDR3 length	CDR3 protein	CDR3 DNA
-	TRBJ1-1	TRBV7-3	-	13	CASSRESNTEAFF	TGTGCCAGCAGTCGGGAGTCGAACACTGAAGCTTTCTTT
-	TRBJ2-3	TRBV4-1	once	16	CASSQDAARAEDTQYF	TGCGCCAGCAGCCAAGACGCGGCCAGGGCGGAAGATACGCAGTATTTT
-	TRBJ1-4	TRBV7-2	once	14	CASSRRLQNEKLFF	TGTGCCAGCAGCCGACGGTTACAGAATGAAAAACTGTTTTTT
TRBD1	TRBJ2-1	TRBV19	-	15	CASSVTGTGINEQFF	TGTGCCAGTAGTGTAACCGGGACAGGGATCAATGAGCAGTTCTTC
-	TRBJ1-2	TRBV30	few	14	CAWTHLAGGVGYTF	TGTGCCTGGACTCACCTTGCCGGGGGTGTTGGCTACACCTTC
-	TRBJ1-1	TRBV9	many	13	CASSGDSLTEAFF	TGTGCCAGCAGCGGAGACAGCCTCACTGAAGCTTTCTTT
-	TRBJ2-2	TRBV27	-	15	CASSFGTWNTGELFF	TGTGCCAGCAGTTTTGGGACTTGGAACACCGGGGAGCTGTTTTTT
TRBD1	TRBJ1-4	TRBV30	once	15	CAWSVRTGAGEKLFF	TGTGCCTGGAGTGTACGGACAGGGGCCGGGGAAAAACTGTTTTTT
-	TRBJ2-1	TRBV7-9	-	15	CASSLSSSPYNEQFF	TGTGCCAGCAGCTTATCGAGCTCCCCCTACAATGAGCAGTTCTTC
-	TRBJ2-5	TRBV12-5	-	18	CASGFARWGLSEGETQYF	TGTGCTAGTGGTTTCGCTCGCTGGGGCCTCTCGGAGGGAGAGACCCAGTACTTC
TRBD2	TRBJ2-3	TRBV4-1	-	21	CASSRVPGLAGGEIRTDTQYF	TGCGCCAGCAGCCGTGTCCCCGGACTAGCGGGGGGAGAGATACGCACAGATACGCAGTATTTT
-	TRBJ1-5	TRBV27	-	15	CASQRGGSGNQPQHF	TGTGCCAGTCAACGGGGGGGGTCGGGCAATCAGCCCCAGCATTTT
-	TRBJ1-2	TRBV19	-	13	CASSMAENYGYTF	TGTGCCAGTAGTATGGCGGAGAACTATGGCTACACCTTC
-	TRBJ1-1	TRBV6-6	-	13	CATLRSRGTEAFF	TGTGCCACCCTAAGGAGCAGGGGCACTGAAGCTTTCTTT
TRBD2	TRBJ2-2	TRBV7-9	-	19	CASSRGRYKGLAGDGELFF	TGTGCCAGCAGCCGCGGGCGGTATAAAGGACTAGCGGGAGACGGGGAGCTGTTTTTT
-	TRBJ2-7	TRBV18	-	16	CASSPQGGSRSNEQYF	TGTGCCAGCTCACCACAGGGTGGGAGCCGATCGAACGAGCAGTACTTC
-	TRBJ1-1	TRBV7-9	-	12	CASSLTDTEAFF	TGTGCCAGCAGCTTAACAGACACTGAAGCTTTCTTT
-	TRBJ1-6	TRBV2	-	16	CASSTTGTRGNSPLHF	TGTGCCAGCAGTACTACCGGGACACGAGGAAATTCACCCCTCCACTTT
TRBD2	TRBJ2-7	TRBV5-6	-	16	CASSLAGSSGFMEQYF	TGTGCCAGCAGCTTGGCCGGGTCTAGCGGGTTTATGGAGCAGTACTTC
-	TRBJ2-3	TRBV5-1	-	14	CASSLTSSTDTQYF	TGCGCCAGCAGCTTAACTAGCTCCACAGATACGCAGTATTTT
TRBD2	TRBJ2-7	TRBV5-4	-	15	CASSLHSGNSYEQYF	TGTGCCAGCAGCCTCCATAGCGGGAACTCCTACGAGCAGTACTTC
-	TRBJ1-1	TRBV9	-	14	CASSVATLNTEAFF	TGTGCCAGCAGCGTAGCTACGTTGAACACTGAAGCTTTCTTT
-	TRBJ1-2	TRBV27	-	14	CASRTLGVSYGYTF	TGTGCCAGCAGAACCTTAGGGGTGAGCTATGGCTACACCTTC
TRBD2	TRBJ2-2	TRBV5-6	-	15	CASSLAGVFSGELFF	TGTGCCAGCAGCCTAGCGGGAGTGTTTTCCGGGGAGCTGTTTTTT
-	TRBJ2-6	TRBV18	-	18	CASSPPGQVLKGANVLTF	TGTGCCAGCTCACCACCCGGCCAGGTTTTGAAGGGGGCCAACGTCCTGACTTTC
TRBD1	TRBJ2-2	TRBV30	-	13	CAWGTGDTGELFF	TGTGCCTGGGGGACAGGAGACACCGGGGAGCTGTTTTTT
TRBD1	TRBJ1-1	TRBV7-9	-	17	CASSLGTGGTMNTEAFF	TGTGCCAGCAGCTTAGGGACAGGGGGAACTATGAACACTGAAGCTTTCTTT
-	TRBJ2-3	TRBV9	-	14	CASSTTSFGDTQYF	TGTGCCAGCAGCACTACTAGTTTCGGAGATACGCAGTATTTT
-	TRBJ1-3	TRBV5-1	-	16	CASSPNPASSGNTIYF	TGCGCCAGCAGCCCTAATCCAGCGTCCTCTGGAAACACCATATATTTT
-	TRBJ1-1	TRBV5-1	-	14	CASSLNPGFTEAFF	TGCGCCAGCAGCTTGAATCCGGGTTTCACTGAAGCTTTCTTT
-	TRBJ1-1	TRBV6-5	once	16	CASSYSGVDMNTEAFF	TGTGCCAGCAGTTATTCAGGTGTGGACATGAACACTGAAGCTTTCTTT
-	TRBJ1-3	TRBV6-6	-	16	CASSRFWGEAGNTIYF	TGTGCCAGCAGTCGTTTCTGGGGGGAGGCTGGAAACACCATATATTTT
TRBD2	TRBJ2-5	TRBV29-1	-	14	CSVERAGGPETQYF	TGCAGCGTTGAGCGAGCGGGGGGGCCCGAGACCCAGTACTTC
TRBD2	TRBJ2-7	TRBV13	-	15	CASSQTGRVGNEQYF	TGTGCCAGCAGCCAGACCGGGAGGGTCGGGAACGAGCAGTACTTC
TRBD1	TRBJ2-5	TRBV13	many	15	CASSSPWTGGETQYF	TGTGCCAGCAGCTCTCCCTGGACAGGGGGAGAGACCCAGTACTTC
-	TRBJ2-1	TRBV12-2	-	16	CASRLEAGASYNEQFF	TGTGCAAGTCGCTTAGAAGCGGGTGCTTCCTACAATGAGCAGTTCTTC
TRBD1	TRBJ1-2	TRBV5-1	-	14	CASSSTTGTYGYTF	TGCGCCAGCAGCTCCACGACAGGGACTTATGGCTACACCTTC
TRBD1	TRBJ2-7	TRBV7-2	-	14	CASSRGQSSYEQYF	TGTGCCAGCAGCAGGGGGCAAAGCTCCTACGAGCAGTACTTC
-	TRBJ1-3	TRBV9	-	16	CASSVRGGGSGNTIYF	TGTGCCAGCAGCGTACGAGGGGGGGGCTCTGGAAACACCATATATTTT
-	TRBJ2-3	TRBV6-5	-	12	CAVGAITDTQYF	TGTGCCGTCGGTGCCATCACAGATACGCAGTATTTT
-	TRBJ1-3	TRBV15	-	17	CATRMGGPGSSGNTIYF	TGTGCCACCAGAATGGGGGGACCCGGGAGCTCTGGAAACACCATATATTTT
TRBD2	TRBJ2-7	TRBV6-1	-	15	CASSHSGGVSYEQYF	TGTGCCAGCAGCCATAGCGGGGGGGTTTCCTACGAGCAGTACTTC